The next 30 T cell receptor beta chains were all read from a single sample in a study of control samples from healthy donors and cancer patients. This table comes from immunoSEQ multiplex PCR, and its TCRdb copy is limited to in-frame clones, with some not included. The repertoire holds roughly 450,000 clones, 90% seen once, with 5.5% to 8% in the top ten. The sample comprised PBMCs. The receptor source for this set is a man in his forties with head and neck cancer.

This clone was picked up one time. The CDR3 loop reads CASSANSQGPFTGELFF. As DNA, the CDR3 is TGTGCCAGCAGCGCGAACTCACAGGGGCCCTTCACCGGGGAGCTGTTTTTT. The chain is built from TRBV7-3 and TRBJ2-2, with 7 bases identical to TRBD1. With V trimmed by 5 bases and J by 4 bases, 13 bases remained unmatched. The CDR3 runs 17 residues. CDR1 is SGHTA, CDR2 FQGTGA, per germline.

V and J are TRBV7-9 and TRBJ1-1; possibly TRBD1 for D (6 bases). Trimming stripped 4 bases from V and 2 bases from J, with 8 bases between. Germline V gives CDR1 SEHNR, CDR2 FQNEAQ (reference sequence). The CDR3 runs to 13 residues. This chain's CDR3 is CASSWGPNTEAFF. CDR3 nucleotides: TGTGCCAGCAGCTGGGGGCCTAACACTGAAGCTTTCTTT.

This clone was picked up a small number of times. The CDR3 is CASSPGTSGRYEQFF. The CDR3 DNA sequence: TGTGCCAGCAGCCCCGGGACTAGCGGGAGGTATGAGCAGTTCTTC. The chain recombines TRBV27 with TRBJ2-1; 15 nucleotides agree with TRBD2. Unmatched junction bases numbered 5, after V lost 6 bases and J lost 8 bases. The CDR3 totals 15 residues. CDR1 is MNHEY and CDR2 is SMNVEV in the germline V gene (reference sequence).

This chain connects TRBV29-1 to TRBJ2-7, with 11 nucleotides matching TRBD2. The V and J ends lost 7 bases and 1 base, in that order; junction bases with no gene match: 6. The CDR3 runs 14 residues. Germline-derived CDR1 and CDR2 are SQVTM and ANQGSEA. CDR3 DNA: TGCAGCGGCCTTACTAGCGGGGGTTCCTACGAGCAGTACTTC. Translated, it gives CSGLTSGGSYEQYF.

The chain is built from TRBV27 and TRBJ2-3; possibly TRBD1 for D (5 bases). The germline CDR1 and CDR2 sequences are MNHEY and SMNVEV (reference sequence). V was shortened by 3 bases and J by 1 base, with 8 bases between the two germline ends. The CDR3 runs to 14 residues. The CDR3 coding sequence is TGTGCCAGCAGTTTTGGACAACGCACAGATACGCAGTATTTT. Its translation is CASSFGQRTDTQYF.

The chain is built from TRBV6-2 or TRBV6-3 and TRBJ2-2, with TRBD1 identical over 9 bases. The CDR3 contains 15 residues. Germline-derived CDR1 and CDR2 are MNHEY and SVGEGT. Trimming cost V 5 bases and J 0 bases; bases outside gene matches: 1. CDR3 in DNA: TGTGCCAGCAGTGGGACAGGGACGAACACCGGGGAGCTGTTTTTT. Translating gives CASSGTGTNTGELFF.

This chain uses TRBV12-5 with TRBJ2-3, with D possibly being TRBD2 (5 bases). The germline gives CDR1 LGHNT, CDR2 FRNRAP. Between the trimmed V and J ends, which lost 4 bases and 1 base, there was a span of 12 bases. This CDR3 contains 15 residues. The CDR3 DNA is TGTGCTAGTGGTTCCCCCGGACTCCGCACAGATACGCAGTATTTT. Residues: CASGSPGLRTDTQYF. The full variable domain, in which reference TRBV12-5 and TRBJ2-3 provide the parts outside the CDR3, is DARVTQTPRHKVTEMGQEVTMRCQPILGHNTVFWYRQTMMQGLELLAYFRNRAPLDDSGMPKDRFSAEMPDATLATLKIQPSEPRDSAVYFCASGSPGLRTDTQYFGPGTRLTVL.

With respect to this clone: Other DNA sequences in the sample encode the same CDR3. The CDR3 DNA is TGCGCCAGCAGCCTCGGACAGGGGGATCAGCCCCAGCATTTT. It encodes CASSLGQGDQPQHF. The chain combines TRBV5-1 with TRBJ1-5; 10 bases are shared with TRBD1. Germline CDR1 and CDR2: SGHRS and YFSETQ. CDR3 length: 14 amino acids. Trimming cost V 4 bases and J 5 bases; bases outside gene matches: 3.

The chain employs TRBV6-5 and TRBJ2-7; no firm D call. The CDR3 covers 12 residues. CDR1 and CDR2 (germline): MNHEY, SVGAGI. V lost 9 bases and J 2 bases, leaving 11 bases between the germline ends. The CDR3 here is CASGQMAYEQYF. The DNA for the CDR3 is TGTGCCAGTGGGCAAATGGCCTACGAGCAGTACTTC.

The rearrangement links TRBV18 to TRBJ1-6; no clear D gene. CDR1 is KGHSH and CDR2 is LQKENI in the germline V gene. The germline V and J ends were trimmed by 1 base and 12 bases, with 13 bases remaining between them. The CDR3 extends over 14 amino acids. CDR3 nucleotides: TGTGCCAGCTCACCACAGGGTTTTGAAGTACCCCTCCACTTT. This encodes CASSPQGFEVPLHF.

The rearrangement uses TRBV5-6 and TRBJ1-5; D is unclear. Germline V CDR1 and CDR2: SGHDT, YYEEEE. Trimming shortened V by 0 bases and J by 0 bases, and 10 bases separated the two germline ends. The CDR3 runs to 16 residues. DNA of the CDR3: TGTGCCAGCAGCTTGGACAGAGCCTATAGCAATCAGCCCCAGCATTTT. Translating gives CASSLDRAYSNQPQHF.

The chain carries TRBV30 and TRBJ1-2; no firm D call. V dropped 8 bases and J dropped 6 bases, with 10 bases sitting between them. The germline V gene has CDR1 GTSNPN and CDR2 SVGIG (reference sequence). The CDR3 sequence is 10 residues long. Here the CDR3 DNA reads TGTGCCCTTTTCGGGAATGGCTACACCTTC. Residues: CALFGNGYTF.

The chain employs TRBV13 and TRBJ1-1; TRBD1 aligns across 7 bases. The CDR3 has 13 residues. Germline CDR1 PRHDT, CDR2 FYEKMQ (reference sequence). Trimming removed 4 bases from V and 6 bases from J; junction bases left unmatched: 5. Written as DNA, the CDR3 is TGTGCCAGCAGCTCCGGACAGGAGCCTGAAGCTTTCTTT. It is translated as CASSSGQEPEAFF.

This chain connects TRBV7-5 to TRBJ1-5. TRBV7-5 is deemed a pseudogene. The CDR3 spans 15 residues. The CDR3 DNA reads as TGTGCCAGAAGCCCCCGTATCACCCTTAATCAGCCCCAGCATTTT. Amino acids: CARSPRITLNQPQHF.

This clone was seen only once. The gene calls are TRBV18 and TRBJ1-6; D perhaps matches TRBD1 (5 bases). The germline V gene has CDR1 KGHSH and CDR2 LQKENI. The CDR3 has 14 amino acids. The V and J ends lost 5 bases and 10 bases respectively, with 15 bases between them. This CDR3 is CASSGWGGESPLHF. The CDR3 bases are TGTGCCAGCTCAGGCTGGGGGGGGGAATCACCCCTCCACTTT.

The rearrangement joins TRBV7-8 to TRBJ2-6; 8 nucleotides align to TRBD1. The CDR3 has 19 residues. Unmatched junction bases numbered 14, after V lost 7 bases and J lost 0 bases. Germline V CDR1 and CDR2: SGHVS, FQNEAQ. CDR3 sequence (DNA): TGTGCCAGCACCCTCTTCGTCGCCACAGGGGGCTCTGGGGCCAACGTCCTGACTTTC. Encoded protein: CASTLFVATGGSGANVLTF.

The rearrangement uses TRBV19 and TRBJ2-7; 11 nucleotides align to TRBD2. CDR3 size: 15 residues. CDR1 LNHDA and CDR2 SQIVND come from the germline V gene (reference sequence). Trimming removed 3 bases from V and 0 bases from J; junction bases left unmatched: 1. The CDR3, as DNA: TGTGCCAGTAGTATTAGCGGGAGGGCCTCCTACGAGCAGTACTTC. This sequence encodes CASSISGRASYEQYF.

The chain recombines TRBV25-1 with TRBJ2-1, with 9 bases matching TRBD2. V lost 4 bases, J lost 3 bases, and 4 bases stayed unmatched. CDR1 and CDR2 (germline): MGHDK, SYGVNS. The CDR3 consists of 15 residues. CDR3 sequence: CASSVAGVVYNEQFF. The CDR3, as DNA: TGTGCCAGCAGTGTAGCGGGAGTGGTCTACAATGAGCAGTTCTTC. Variable domain in full (rest from reference TRBV25-1 and TRBJ2-1): EADIYQTPRYLVIGTGKKITLECSQTMGHDKMYWYQQDPGMELHLIHYSYGVNSTEKGDLSSESTVSRIRTEHFPLTLESARPSHTSQYLCASSVAGVVYNEQFFGPGTRLTVL.

The chain recombines TRBV13 with TRBJ2-2; D perhaps matches TRBD2 (6 bases). Germline CDR1 reads PRHDT; CDR2 reads FYEKMQ (reference sequence). The CDR3 sequence is 15 residues long. V was clipped by 10 bases and J by 1 base, with 16 bases between them. The CDR3 nucleotides read TGTGCCACCAGTGCCGGGACTGTGAACACCGGGGAGCTGTTTTTT. Its translation: CATSAGTVNTGELFF.

The rearrangement links TRBV25-1 to TRBJ2-3; D is perhaps TRBD1 (6 bases). Trimming stripped 4 bases from V and 0 bases from J, with 11 bases between. The CDR3 runs to 15 residues. CDR1 is MGHDK and CDR2 is SYGVNS in the germline V gene. The CDR3 loop is CASSVGQGSTDTQYF. The CDR3 DNA is TGTGCCAGCAGTGTAGGGCAGGGGAGCACAGATACGCAGTATTTT.

This sequence joins TRBV28 and TRBJ2-7; 9 bases are a match to TRBD1. CDR3 size: 14 residues. From germline, CDR1 is MDHEN and CDR2 SYDVKM. The J segment lost 0 bases and the V segment lost 8 bases, leaving 5 bases of the junction unmatched. DNA for the CDR3: TGTGCCAGCGGGGACAGGGTGAGCTCCTACGAGCAGTACTTC. Protein sequence: CASGDRVSSYEQYF.

This clone was recorded only once. An end of the junction does not agree with germline; a read error may underlie this. This sample also contains other DNA sequences that code for the same CDR3. The V and J genes are TRBV7-2 and TRBJ1-1, with D unclear. This CDR3 region has 13 residues. Germline CDR1 SGHTA, CDR2 FQGNSA. The CDR3 region has the DNA TGTGCCAGCGCTTGGGGTGAGAACACCGAAGCTTTCTTT. Its protein product is CASAWGENTEAFF.

V and J are TRBV5-6 and TRBJ2-5; perhaps TRBD1 as D (6 bases). Germline CDR1 and CDR2: SGHDT and YYEEEE. Trimming left V 1 base short and J 4 bases short, with 11 bases between. There are 14 residues in the CDR3. The CDR3 protein is CASSLTGLGETQYF. The CDR3 DNA reads TGTGCCAGCAGCTTGACAGGGCTGGGAGAGACCCAGTACTTC.

The chain links TRBV7-3 to TRBJ1-1, with D perhaps matching TRBD1 (5 bases). The length of the CDR3 is 15 residues. Germline-derived CDR1 and CDR2 are SGHTA and FQGTGA. V was clipped by 1 base and J by 0 bases, with 9 bases between them. The CDR3 spells CASSLSAGVNTEAFF. In DNA form, the CDR3 reads TGTGCCAGCAGCTTAAGCGCGGGGGTGAACACTGAAGCTTTCTTT.

The J gene is TRBJ2-7, the V gene TRBV28, with 7 nucleotides matching TRBD1. V lost 5 bases and J lost 5; bases outside the gene matches: 6. In germline, CDR1 is MDHEN, CDR2 SYDVKM. The CDR3 runs 13 residues. CDR3 sequence (DNA): TGTGCCAGCAGTCCCAGGGGGTGGGACGAGCAGTACTTC. Encoded protein: CASSPRGWDEQYF.

The chain uses TRBV28 and TRBJ1-5; D gene ambiguous. Germline CDR1 and CDR2: MDHEN and SYDVKM. This CDR3 has 15 residues. Deletions cut 1 base from V and 1 base from J, with 8 bases between. The CDR3 coding sequence is TGTGCCAGCAGTTTATTAGGGCCAAGCAATCAGCCCCAGCATTTT. It codes for CASSLLGPSNQPQHF.

The table lists this clone with a few counts. The chain is built from TRBV6-5 and TRBJ1-3; D is ambiguous. CDR1 and CDR2 from the germline V gene are MNHEY and SVGAGI. The CDR3 runs to 12 residues. V lost 4 bases and J 3 bases, leaving 4 bases between the germline ends. CDR3 sequence reads: CASSSGGNTIYF. The CDR3 nucleotides read TGTGCCAGCAGTTCGGGTGGAAACACCATATATTTT.

The chain has TRBV2 and TRBJ2-7, with TRBD2 identical over 13 bases. Germline CDR1 is SNHLY and CDR2 is FYNNEI. This CDR3 is 14 amino acids long. V lost 7 bases to trimming and J lost 7 bases; unmatched junction nucleotides: 7. The CDR3 protein is CASTGGLAGVEQYF. The DNA of the CDR3 is TGTGCCAGCACCGGAGGACTAGCGGGAGTAGAGCAGTACTTC.

A remark on this clone: Distinct nucleotide sequences in the sample also encode this CDR3. The chain links TRBV6-5 to TRBJ1-1; tentative D call: TRBD1 (6 bases). Germline CDR1 and CDR2: MNHEY and SVGAGI. V lost 0 bases and J lost 5, with 10 bases in between. The CDR3 runs to 14 residues. CDR3 region: CASSYSGGGTEAFF. The CDR3 region has the DNA TGTGCCAGCAGTTACTCCGGGGGCGGGACTGAAGCTTTCTTT.

The chain combines TRBV6-1 with TRBJ2-1, with 11 bases that match TRBD2. The CDR3 length is 14 residues. Per germline, CDR1 MNHNS and CDR2 SASEGT. V was pared by 4 bases and J by 6 bases, with 2 bases of the junction left unmatched. Here the CDR3 DNA reads TGTGCCAGCAGTGTAGCGGGGGGGGGCAATGAGCAGTTCTTC. It codes for CASSVAGGGNEQFF.